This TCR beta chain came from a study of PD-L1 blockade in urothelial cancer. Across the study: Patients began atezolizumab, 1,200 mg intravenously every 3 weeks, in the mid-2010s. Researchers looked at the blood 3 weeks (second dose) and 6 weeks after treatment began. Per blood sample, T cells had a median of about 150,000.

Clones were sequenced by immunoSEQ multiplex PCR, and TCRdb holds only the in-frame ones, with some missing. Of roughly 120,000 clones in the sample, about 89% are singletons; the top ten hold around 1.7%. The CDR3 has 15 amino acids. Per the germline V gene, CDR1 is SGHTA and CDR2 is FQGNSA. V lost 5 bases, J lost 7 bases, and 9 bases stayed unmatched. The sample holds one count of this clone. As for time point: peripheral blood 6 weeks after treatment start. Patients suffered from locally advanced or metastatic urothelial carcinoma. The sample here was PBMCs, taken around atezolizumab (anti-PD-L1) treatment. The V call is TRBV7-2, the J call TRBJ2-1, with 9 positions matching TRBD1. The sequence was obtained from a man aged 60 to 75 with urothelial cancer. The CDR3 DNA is TGTGCCAGCAGCCTACAGGGGGCGCGGGGGAATGAGCAGTTCTTC. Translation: CASSLQGARGNEQFF.